The text below deals with one T cell receptor (beta chain). As yet, its antigen is unknown. These data come from a study of T cell responses to AZD1222 COVID-19 vaccine. Study results and limitations: Only five or six AZD1222 recipients were seropositive at baseline. Per reports, nearly half of all spike-specific TCRs target regions that are unmutated in variants. Recipients of two AZD1222 doses showed rising Spike-specific TCR breadth and depth. Repertoire sampling was restricted to post-peak T cell response timepoints.

Repertoires were generated with immunoSEQ multiplex PCR, while TCRdb's copy carries only in-frame clones and drops some. The table lists just under 90,000 clones, roughly 90% of them singletons, with roughly 5.8% in the top ten. This CDR3 has 13 amino acids. The chain couples TRBV21-1 to TRBJ2-3; TRBD1, the D gene given by the table, was not confirmed from the DNA. TRBV21-1 is given as a pseudogene. This material consisted of peripheral blood, taken on day 0 of AZD1222 vaccination. The clonotype was recovered from an adult in good health. DNA of the CDR3: TGTGCCAGCAGCAAGGGCAACACAGATACGCAGTATTTT. It translates to CASSKGNTDTQYF.